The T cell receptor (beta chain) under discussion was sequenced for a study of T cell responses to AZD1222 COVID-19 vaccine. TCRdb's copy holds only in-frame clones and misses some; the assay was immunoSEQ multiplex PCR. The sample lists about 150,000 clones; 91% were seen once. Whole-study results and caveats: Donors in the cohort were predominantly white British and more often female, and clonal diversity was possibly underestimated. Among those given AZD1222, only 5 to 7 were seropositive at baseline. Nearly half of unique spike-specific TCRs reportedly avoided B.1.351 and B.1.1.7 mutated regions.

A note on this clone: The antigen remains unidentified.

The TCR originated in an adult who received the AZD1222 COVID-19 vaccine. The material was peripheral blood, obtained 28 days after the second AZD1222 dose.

CDR3 bases: TGTGCCACCAGTGACCCGTCCGGGGAGACCCAGTACTTC. Translated: CATSDPSGETQYF. The gene calls are TRBV24-1 and TRBJ2-5; no clear D. The germline V gene encodes CDR1 KGHDR and CDR2 SFDVKD. V lost 4 bases to trimming and J lost 5 bases, with 10 bases between them. CDR3 length: 13 residues.